Listed below are T cell receptor beta chains from one sample, sequenced in a study of early T cells in non-severe SARS-CoV-2 infection. TCRdb recomputed calls from the 5' RACE reads with MiXCR, one row per CDR3 protein. The sample records tens of thousands of distinct CDR3 sequences, 10% being singletons. Sequencing input: whole blood. The origin of the receptors is an adult who was a healthcare worker with PCR-confirmed SARS-CoV-2 infection or an uninfected control (not recorded which). Both conserved end residues are part of each CDR3. The order of the fields is clone size, V gene, J gene, D gene, CDR3 DNA, CDR3 protein. D genes are given only for firm matches. A clone size is listed for some rows: how often the clone was seen (once, few, many), or a class if it is expanded.

many,TRBV7-9,TRBJ1-5,TRBD1,TGTGCCAGCAGCTCCGGGACAGAACCCAATCAGCCCCAGCATTTT,CASSSGTEPNQPQHF
-,TRBV4-2,TRBJ2-7,-,TGTGCCAGCAGCCAGGAAACGCCTGACTCCTACGAGCAGTACTTC,CASSQETPDSYEQYF
-,TRBV6-2/TRBV6-3,TRBJ2-1,TRBD2,TGTGCCAGCAGTTATATACCTAGCGGTCTCTCCTACAATGAGCAGTTCTTC,CASSYIPSGLSYNEQFF
few,TRBV2,TRBJ2-7,TRBD1,TGTGCCAGCAGGGACAGGGGCCTTGGGGAGCAGTACTTC,CASRDRGLGEQYF
few,TRBV10-3,TRBJ1-5,-,TGTGCCATCAGTGAGTCGATACAGCCCCAGCATTTT,CAISESIQPQHF
many,TRBV14,TRBJ2-7,TRBD2,TGTGCCAGCAGCCCTTGGACTAGCGGGGGCACCTACGAGCAGTACTTC,CASSPWTSGGTYEQYF
many,TRBV20-1,TRBJ2-1,TRBD2,TGCAGTGCTAGAGATCATCGGGCGGGAGAGATCTACAATGAGCAGTTCTTC,CSARDHRAGEIYNEQFF
many,TRBV6-2/TRBV6-3,TRBJ1-5,-,TGTGCCAGCAGGCCCGTGAGGGGCGATCAGCCCCAGCATTTT,CASRPVRGDQPQHF
-,TRBV15,TRBJ2-1,TRBD1,TGTGCCACCAGCCGCGACAGGGTGAATGAGCAGTTCTTC,CATSRDRVNEQFF
many,TRBV29-1,TRBJ1-2,-,TGCAGCGGGAAGGCCGTCGCCCGGGGCTACACCTTC,CSGKAVARGYTF
few,TRBV27,TRBJ1-2,TRBD1,TGTGCCAGCAAGAGGACAGGGGAGCGTGGCTACACCTTC,CASKRTGERGYTF
few,TRBV14,TRBJ2-7,-,TGTGCCAGCAGCCGAAACACTCAGGGGCTCAACGAGCAGTACTTC,CASSRNTQGLNEQYF
many,TRBV11-2,TRBJ2-1,-,TGTGCCAGCAGCTTAAGAGCGAGTGACGGTGAGCAGTTCTTC,CASSLRASDGEQFF
many,TRBV25-1,TRBJ2-1,TRBD2,TGTGCCAGCAGTGAAATAAGGGCTAGCGGGGTCTACAATGAGCAGTTCTTC,CASSEIRASGVYNEQFF
-,TRBV7-2,TRBJ1-6,-,TGTGCCAGCAGTCCCAGTCGATCCACCAGAAATTCACCCCTCCACTTT,CASSPSRSTRNSPLHF
many,TRBV7-3,TRBJ2-5,-,TGTGCCAGCAGCTCAGTCGGGATAGGAGAGACCCAGTACTTC,CASSSVGIGETQYF
-,TRBV6-6,TRBJ2-5,-,TGTGCCAGCAGCGGGGAGGAGACCCAGTACTTC,CASSGEETQYF
many,TRBV6-5,TRBJ2-2,TRBD2,TGTGCCAGCAGTTACGTCAGCGGGAGGCCTCTTGGGGAGCTGTTTTTT,CASSYVSGRPLGELFF
-,TRBV12-5,TRBJ2-1,-,TGTGCTAGTGGTCCTACATCGCATCTTAATGAGCAGTTCTTC,CASGPTSHLNEQFF
many,TRBV10-3,TRBJ2-5,-,TGTGCCATCAGAACCGGGACTGGAAACCAAGAGACCCAGTACTTC,CAIRTGTGNQETQYF
many,TRBV12-3/TRBV12-4,TRBJ1-6,TRBD1,TGTGCCAGCCGCCGGGACAGGAGCTCCTATAATTCACCCCTCCACTTT,CASRRDRSSYNSPLHF
many,TRBV6-2/TRBV6-3,TRBJ1-1,-,TGTGCCAGCAGTTACTCGTTAGTTCAGGGAAAGACTGAAGCTTTCTTT,CASSYSLVQGKTEAFF
many,TRBV4-3,TRBJ2-5,TRBD1,TGCGCCAGCAGCCCTACAGGACAGGGACTGGGTGAGACCCAGTACTTC,CASSPTGQGLGETQYF
few,TRBV20-1,TRBJ2-7,TRBD1,TGCAGTGCTAGGGGGACAGGGGATGCCTACGAGCAGTACTTC,CSARGTGDAYEQYF
-,TRBV15,TRBJ2-1,-,TGTGCCACCAGCAGAGACTCCAGGGGATACGGCTACAATGAGCAGTTCTTC,CATSRDSRGYGYNEQFF
-,TRBV29-1,TRBJ2-3,TRBD2,TGCAGCGTTCCGGGCGGGAGCTTTGATACGCAGTATTTT,CSVPGGSFDTQYF
many,TRBV29-1,TRBJ1-1,-,TGCAGCGTTGACCTGAGGAACACTGAAGCTTTCTTT,CSVDLRNTEAFF
many,TRBV25-1,TRBJ2-1,-,TGTGCCAGCAGTGGCCGATGGGGCTTGCAGTTCTTC,CASSGRWGLQFF
many,TRBV29-1,TRBJ2-6,-,TGCAGCGTTGCGTGTACCTCTGGGGCCAACGTCCTGACTTTC,CSVACTSGANVLTF
-,TRBV7-2,TRBJ2-1,-,TGTGCCAGCAGCTTAGACAGTAGCTCCTACAATGAGCAGTTCTTC,CASSLDSSSYNEQFF
-,TRBV29-1,TRBJ2-1,TRBD2,TGCAGCGTTTTGCCCACTAGCGGCTCCTACAATGAGCAGTTCTTC,CSVLPTSGSYNEQFF
many,TRBV12-3/TRBV12-4,TRBJ1-1,-,TGTGCCAGCACCGACGGACGGAACACTGAAGCTTTCTTT,CASTDGRNTEAFF
-,TRBV7-9,TRBJ2-5,-,TGTGCCAGCAGCTTATGGGTGGCCTGGGATAAAGAGACCCAGTACTTC,CASSLWVAWDKETQYF
few,TRBV4-2,TRBJ2-1,-,TGTGCCAGCAGCCAAGAAGGAACTACCCCCAATGAGCAGTTCTTC,CASSQEGTTPNEQFF
medium-sized,TRBV29-1,TRBJ2-7,-,TGCAGCGTTGAGACACTGTCCTACGAGCAGTACTTC,CSVETLSYEQYF
few,TRBV7-9,TRBJ1-2,-,TGTGCCAGCAGGGTCTTAGGGGGGAACTATGGCTACACCTTC,CASRVLGGNYGYTF
few,TRBV18,TRBJ2-1,-,TGTGCCAGCTCATATCCAGCCCCCTACAATGAGCAGTTCTTC,CASSYPAPYNEQFF
once,TRBV10-3,TRBJ2-3,-,TGTGCCATCAGTGGTCGGACAGACGCAGATACGCAGTATTTT,CAISGRTDADTQYF
few,TRBV4-1,TRBJ2-2,-,TGCGCCAGCGGAAGCAAGGGGACCGGGGAGCTGTTTTTT,CASGSKGTGELFF
few,TRBV20-1,TRBJ2-3,TRBD2,TGCAGTGCTCCCCCGGCCAGCGGGGATGGAGATACGCAGTATTTT,CSAPPASGDGDTQYF
few,TRBV29-1,TRBJ1-4,-,TGCAGCGTTGTAAGGGGAGGGGATGAAAAACTGTTTTTT,CSVVRGGDEKLFF